This TCR beta chain derives from a study of neurological immune-mediated disorders. This clonotype was detected many times. As yet, its antigen is unknown. By 5'RACE with 10-nucleotide random UMIs, the cDNA was made. In TCRdb, the 5' RACE reads were re-called with MiXCR into one record per CDR3 protein. This table has 45,000 to 65,000 distinct CDR3 sequences, about 8% appearing once. General study results and limits: No sharing of CDR3 amino acid sequences was observed among expanded clones across subjects, suggesting private repertoires in all groups.

Documented time point: longitudinal time-point 3. This receptor was obtained from a middle-aged woman in good health. Source material: PBMCs.

CDR3 in amino acids: CASSYNPGGPTGELFF. In DNA, the CDR3 is TGTGCCAGCAGTTACAACCCGGGGGGCCCCACCGGGGAGCTGTTTTTT. V usage is TRBV6-5 and J usage is TRBJ2-2; D might be TRBD2 (7 bases). The CDR3 contains 16 residues. Germline assignment: CDR1 MNHEY and CDR2 SVGAGI. Trimming stripped 2 bases from V and 4 bases from J, with 14 bases between.